These 4 T cell receptor beta chains were all obtained from the same sample, sequenced in a study of T-cell reconstitution after alpha-beta-depleted transplantation in children. A TCRbeta library incorporating unique molecular identifiers was prepared. One entry per CDR3 protein, called by TCRdb with MiXCR from the PCR reads. The repertoire holds about 120,000 distinct CDR3 sequences, with around 10% as singletons. Sequences were derived from PBMCs from the stem cell graft donor, sampled from the stem cell graft. The receptors derive from a human donor who donated a stem cell graft to a child with acute lymphoblastic leukemia.

This clonotype has at least ten counts. V and J are TRBV6-1 and TRBJ1-5, with TRBD1 identical over 7 bases. Germline lookup yields CDR1 MNHNS and CDR2 SASEGT. The CDR3 is 14 amino acids. The J segment lost 4 bases and the V segment lost 7 bases, leaving 7 bases of the junction unmatched. The CDR3 DNA sequence: TGTGCCAGCACGGGGAGCAGGGGGAATCAGCCCCAGCATTTT. Its translation: CASTGSRGNQPQHF.

The chain employs TRBV30 and TRBJ2-1; no clear D gene. Trimming left V 2 bases short and J 7 bases short, with 9 bases between. The CDR3 spans 12 residues. Germline CDR1 and CDR2: GTSNPN and SVGIG (reference sequence). CDR3 sequence: CAWSLAGNEQFF. CDR3 coding DNA: TGTGCCTGGAGTTTAGCAGGAAATGAGCAGTTCTTC.

This clonotype occurred many times. One junction end disagrees with the germline gene, perhaps due to a read error. This chain joins TRBV7-2 and TRBJ2-5; no clear D. CDR3 length: 15 residues. Germline CDR1 reads SGHTA; CDR2 reads FQGNSA. The CDR3 DNA is TGTGCCAGCAGCTCTCAAGGGCTCCGACAAGAGACCCATTACTTC. This encodes CASSSQGLRQETHYF. Complete variable domain (other parts from reference TRBV7-2 and TRBJ2-5): GAGVSQSPSNKVTEKGKDVELRCDPISGHTALYWYRQSLGQGLEFLIYFQGNSAPDKSGLPSDRFSAERTGGSVSTLTIQRTQQEDSAVYLCASSSQGLRQETHYFGPGTRLLVL.

This clonotype was found many times. V is TRBV5-1 and J is TRBJ1-4; D is unclear. Trimming cost V 0 bases and J 10 bases, with 4 bases left between them. This CDR3 has 11 residues. The germline V gene has CDR1 SGHRS and CDR2 YFSETQ. The CDR3 loop reads CASSLGGKLFF. The CDR3 DNA follows: TGCGCCAGCAGCTTGGGGGGAAAACTGTTTTTT.